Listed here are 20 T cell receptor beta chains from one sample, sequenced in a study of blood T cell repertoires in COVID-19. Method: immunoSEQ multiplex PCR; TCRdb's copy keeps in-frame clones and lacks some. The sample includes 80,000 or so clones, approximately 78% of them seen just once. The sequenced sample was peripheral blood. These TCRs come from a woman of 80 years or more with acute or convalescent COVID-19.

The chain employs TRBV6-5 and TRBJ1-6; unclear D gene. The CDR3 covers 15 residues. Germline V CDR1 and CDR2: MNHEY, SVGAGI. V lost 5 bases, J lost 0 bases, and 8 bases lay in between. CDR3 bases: TGTGCCAGCAGTCTCCATAGCTCCTATAATTCACCCCTCCACTTT. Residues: CASSLHSSYNSPLHF.

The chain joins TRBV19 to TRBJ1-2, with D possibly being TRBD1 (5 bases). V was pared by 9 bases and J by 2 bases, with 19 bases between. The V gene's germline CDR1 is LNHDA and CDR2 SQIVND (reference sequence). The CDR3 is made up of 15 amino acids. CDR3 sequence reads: CASSPAAGQNYGYTF. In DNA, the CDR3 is TGTGCCAGCAGTCCTGCAGCGGGGCAGAACTATGGCTACACCTTC.

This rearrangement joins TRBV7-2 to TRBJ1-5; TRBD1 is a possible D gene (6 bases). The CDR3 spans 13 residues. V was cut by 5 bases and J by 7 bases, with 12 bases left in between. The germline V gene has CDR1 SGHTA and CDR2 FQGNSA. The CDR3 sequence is CASSGRGNQPQHF. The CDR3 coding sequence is TGTGCCAGCAGCGGAAGGGGGAACCAGCCCCAGCATTTT.

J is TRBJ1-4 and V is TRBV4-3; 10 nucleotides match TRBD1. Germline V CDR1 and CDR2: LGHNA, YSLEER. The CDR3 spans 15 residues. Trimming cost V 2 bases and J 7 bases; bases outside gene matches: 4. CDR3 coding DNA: TGCGCCAGCAGCCAACGGACAGGGGGAGGTGAAAAACTGTTTTTT. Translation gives CASSQRTGGGEKLFF.

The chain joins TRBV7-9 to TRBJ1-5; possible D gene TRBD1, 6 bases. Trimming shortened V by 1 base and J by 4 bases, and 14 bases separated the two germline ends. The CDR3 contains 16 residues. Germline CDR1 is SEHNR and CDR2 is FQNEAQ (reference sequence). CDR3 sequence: CASSLGGQGANQPQHF. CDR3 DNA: TGTGCCAGCAGCTTAGGGGGGCAGGGTGCAAATCAGCCCCAGCATTTT.

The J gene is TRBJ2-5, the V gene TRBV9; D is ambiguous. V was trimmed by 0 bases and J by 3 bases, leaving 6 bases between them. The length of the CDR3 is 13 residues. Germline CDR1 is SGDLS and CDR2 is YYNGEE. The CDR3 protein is CASSVGHEETQYF. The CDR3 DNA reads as TGTGCCAGCAGCGTAGGGCACGAAGAGACCCAGTACTTC. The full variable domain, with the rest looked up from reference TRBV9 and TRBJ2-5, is DSGVTQTPKHLITATGQRVTLRCSPRSGDLSVYWYQQSLDQGLQFLIQYYNGEERAKGNILERFSAQQFPDLHSELNLSSLELGDSALYFCASSVGHEETQYFGPGTRLLVL.

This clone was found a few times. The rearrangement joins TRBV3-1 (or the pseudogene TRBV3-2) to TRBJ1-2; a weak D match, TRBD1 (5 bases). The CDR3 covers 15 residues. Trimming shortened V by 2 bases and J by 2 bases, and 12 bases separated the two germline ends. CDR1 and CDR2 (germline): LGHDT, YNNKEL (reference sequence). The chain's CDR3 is CASSQRNRINYGYTF. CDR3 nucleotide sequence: TGTGCCAGCAGCCAAAGAAACAGGATAAACTATGGCTACACCTTC.

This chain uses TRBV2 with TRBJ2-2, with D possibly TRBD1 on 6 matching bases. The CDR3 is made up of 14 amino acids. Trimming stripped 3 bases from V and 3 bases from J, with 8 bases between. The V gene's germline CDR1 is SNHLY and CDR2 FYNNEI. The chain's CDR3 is CASSDQGYTGELFF. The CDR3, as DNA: TGTGCCAGCAGTGACCAGGGGTACACCGGGGAGCTGTTTTTT. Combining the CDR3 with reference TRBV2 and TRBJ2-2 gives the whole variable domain EPEVTQTPSHQVTQMGQEVILRCVPISNHLYFYWYRQILGQKVEFLVSFYNNEISEKSEIFDDQFSVERPDGSNFTLKIRSTKLEDSAMYFCASSDQGYTGELFFGEGSRLTVL.

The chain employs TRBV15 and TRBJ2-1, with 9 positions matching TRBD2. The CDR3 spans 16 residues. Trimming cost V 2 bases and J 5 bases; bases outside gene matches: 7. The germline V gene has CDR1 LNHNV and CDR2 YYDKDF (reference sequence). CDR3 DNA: TGTGCCACCAGCAGATCGATAGGCGGGGGGGACAATGAGCAGTTCTTC. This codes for CATSRSIGGGDNEQFF.

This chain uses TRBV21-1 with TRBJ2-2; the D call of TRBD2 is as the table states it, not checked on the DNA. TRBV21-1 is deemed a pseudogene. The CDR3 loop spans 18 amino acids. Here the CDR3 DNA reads TGTGCCAGCAGCAAGAGGCGGGACTTCCCTACCTACACCGGGGAGCTGTTTTTT. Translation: CASSKRRDFPTYTGELFF.

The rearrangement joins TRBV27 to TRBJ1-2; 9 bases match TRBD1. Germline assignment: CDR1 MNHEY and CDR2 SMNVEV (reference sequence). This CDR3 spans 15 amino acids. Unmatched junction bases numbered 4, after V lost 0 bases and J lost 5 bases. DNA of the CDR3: TGTGCCAGCAGTTTATCGACAGGGGGTGGGTATGGCTACACCTTC. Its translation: CASSLSTGGGYGYTF.

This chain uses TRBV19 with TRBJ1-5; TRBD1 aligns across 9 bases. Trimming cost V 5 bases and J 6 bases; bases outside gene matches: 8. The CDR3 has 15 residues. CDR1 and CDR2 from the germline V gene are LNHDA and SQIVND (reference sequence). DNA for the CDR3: TGTGCCAGTAGTGGGACAGGGCAGGCTGGTCAGCCCCAGCATTTT. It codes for CASSGTGQAGQPQHF.

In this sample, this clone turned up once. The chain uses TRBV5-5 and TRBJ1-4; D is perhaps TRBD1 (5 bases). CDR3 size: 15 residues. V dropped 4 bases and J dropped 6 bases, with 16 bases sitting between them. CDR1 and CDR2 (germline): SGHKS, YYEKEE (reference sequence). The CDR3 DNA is TGTGCCAGCAGCCGAGCTGCAGGGTGGGATGAAAAACTGTTTTTT. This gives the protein CASSRAAGWDEKLFF.

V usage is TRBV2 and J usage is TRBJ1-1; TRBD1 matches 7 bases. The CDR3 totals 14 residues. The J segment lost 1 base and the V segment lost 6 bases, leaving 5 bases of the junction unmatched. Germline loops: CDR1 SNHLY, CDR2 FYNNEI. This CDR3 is CASRFRGENTEAFF. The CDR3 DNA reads TGTGCCAGCAGGTTCAGGGGGGAGAACACTGAAGCTTTCTTT.

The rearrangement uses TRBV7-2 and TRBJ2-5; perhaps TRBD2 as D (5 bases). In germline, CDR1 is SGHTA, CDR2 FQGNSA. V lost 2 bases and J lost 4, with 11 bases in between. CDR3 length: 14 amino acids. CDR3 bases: TGTGCCAGCAGCTTAAATCTAGCTTCAGAGACCCAGTACTTC. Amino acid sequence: CASSLNLASETQYF.

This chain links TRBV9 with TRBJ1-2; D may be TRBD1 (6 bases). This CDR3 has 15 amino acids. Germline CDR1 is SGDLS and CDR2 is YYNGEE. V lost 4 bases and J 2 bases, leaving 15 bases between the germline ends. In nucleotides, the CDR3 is TGTGCCAGCAGCCCAAAAGGGGGGGACAACTATGGCTACACCTTC. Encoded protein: CASSPKGGDNYGYTF.

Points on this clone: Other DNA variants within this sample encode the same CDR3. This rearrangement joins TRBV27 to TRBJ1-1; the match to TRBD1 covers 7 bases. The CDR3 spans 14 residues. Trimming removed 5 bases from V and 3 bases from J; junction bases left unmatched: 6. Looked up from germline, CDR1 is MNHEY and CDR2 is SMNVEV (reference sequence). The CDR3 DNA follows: TGTGCCAGCAGTCGGACAGGAGGGTACACTGAAGCTTTCTTT. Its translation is CASSRTGGYTEAFF.

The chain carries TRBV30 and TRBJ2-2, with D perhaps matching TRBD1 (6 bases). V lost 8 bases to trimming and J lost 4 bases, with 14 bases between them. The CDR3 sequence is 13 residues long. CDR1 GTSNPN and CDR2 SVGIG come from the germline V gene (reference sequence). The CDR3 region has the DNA TGTGCCCGACTTGGGGGCCTCACCGGGGAGCTGTTTTTT. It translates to CARLGGLTGELFF.

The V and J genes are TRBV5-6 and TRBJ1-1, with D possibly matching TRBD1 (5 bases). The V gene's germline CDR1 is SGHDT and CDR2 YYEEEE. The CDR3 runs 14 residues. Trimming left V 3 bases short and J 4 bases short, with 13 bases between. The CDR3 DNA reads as TGTGCCAGCAGCTCTGGACGGAGGGGCACTGAAGCTTTCTTT. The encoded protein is CASSSGRRGTEAFF.

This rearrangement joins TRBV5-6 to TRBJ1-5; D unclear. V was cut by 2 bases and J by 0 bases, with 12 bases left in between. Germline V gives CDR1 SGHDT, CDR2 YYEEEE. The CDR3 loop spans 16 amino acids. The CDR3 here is CASSFGLRSSNQPQHF. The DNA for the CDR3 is TGTGCCAGCAGCTTTGGTTTACGGTCTAGCAATCAGCCCCAGCATTTT.